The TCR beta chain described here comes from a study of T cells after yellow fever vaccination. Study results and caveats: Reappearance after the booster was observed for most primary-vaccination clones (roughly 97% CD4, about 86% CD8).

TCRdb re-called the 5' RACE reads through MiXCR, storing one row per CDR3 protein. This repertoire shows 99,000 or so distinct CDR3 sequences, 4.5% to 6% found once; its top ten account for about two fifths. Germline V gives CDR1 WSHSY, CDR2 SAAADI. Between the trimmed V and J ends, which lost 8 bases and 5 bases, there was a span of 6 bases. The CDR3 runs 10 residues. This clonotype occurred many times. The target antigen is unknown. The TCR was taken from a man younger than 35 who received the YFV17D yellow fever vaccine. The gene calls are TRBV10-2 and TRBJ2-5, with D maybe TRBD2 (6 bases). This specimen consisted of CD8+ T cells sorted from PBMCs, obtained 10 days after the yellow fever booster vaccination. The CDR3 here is CASGGETQYF. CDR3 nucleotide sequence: TGCGCCAGCGGGGGGGAGACCCAGTACTTC.